This T cell receptor beta chain was observed in a study of neoadjuvant nivolumab and ipilimumab in lung cancer. Broader study findings: Only two of four nivolumab-treated tumors gained richness and clonality by surgery. Higher pretherapy blood TCR richness went with higher resected-tumor richness. A small number of samples were TCR sequenced.

On this clone itself: Its antigen is undetermined.

Assay used: immunoSEQ multiplex PCR; TCRdb lists only in-frame clones, some missing. The repertoire holds 10,000 to 15,000 clones, with roughly 95% as singletons. From germline, CDR1 is MNHEY and CDR2 SVGAGI. The CDR3 contains 15 residues. Trimming took 6 bases from V and 0 from J, leaving 12 bases between them. The source is an adult with non-small cell lung cancer. Sample: peripheral blood, taken after neoadjuvant nivolumab, alone or with ipilimumab, at or shortly before surgery. This chain uses TRBV6-5 with TRBJ1-3; possible D gene TRBD1, 5 bases. CDR3 sequence reads: CASSYGTSSGNTIYF. For the CDR3, the DNA is TGTGCCAGCAGCTACGGGACTTCCTCTGGAAACACCATATATTTT.